Listed here are 23 T cell receptor beta chains from one sample, sequenced in a study of T cells in Graves' hyperthyroidism and ophthalmopathy. What was amplified from RNA transcripts were TCR beta CDR3 regions. First-round RT-PCR with HTBI primers amplified the TCR CDR3 region. MiXCR was run by TCRdb on the multiplex PCR reads, yielding one entry per CDR3 protein. The sample comprises hundreds of thousands of distinct CDR3 sequences, roughly 24% of which are singletons, and about 11% rests with the top ten. Sequenced material: blood. These receptors all stem from a woman between 25 and 40 years old with Graves' ophthalmopathy.

This clonotype was detected many times. The gene calls are TRBV19 and TRBJ1-5, with TRBD1 as a possible D gene (5 bases). V dropped 5 bases and J dropped 1 base, with 18 bases sitting between them. CDR1 and CDR2 from the germline V gene are LNHDA and SQIVND (reference sequence). This CDR3 spans 17 amino acids. The CDR3 DNA is TGTGCCAGTAGTTCCAACAGGTCCCCCCGAAGCAATCAGCCCCAGCATTTT. Amino acids: CASSSNRSPRSNQPQHF.

In its sample, this clonotype was seen many times. The chain carries TRBV6-4 and TRBJ1-5; no definite D call. Trimming shortened V by 5 bases and J by 0 bases, and 20 bases separated the two germline ends. The germline CDR1 and CDR2 sequences are MRHNA and SNTAGT. The CDR3 sequence is 18 residues long. The CDR3 protein is CASSTDRARLYSNQPQHF. The CDR3 nucleotides are TGTGCCAGCAGTACCGACCGGGCCAGGCTCTATAGCAATCAGCCCCAGCATTTT.

In its sample, this clonotype was seen once. The chain employs TRBV7-3 and TRBJ1-2; no clear D. Germline V lookup: CDR1 SGHTA, CDR2 FQGTGA. V shed 3 bases and J shed 7 bases, with 15 bases lying between them. The CDR3 has 14 amino acids. Here the CDR3 reads CASSFRSQDPGYTF. CDR3 in DNA: TGTGCCAGCAGCTTTCGGTCGCAGGATCCTGGCTACACCTTC.

This clonotype was observed at least ten times. The chain uses TRBV20-1 and TRBJ2-7; perhaps TRBD1 as D (6 bases). This CDR3 contains 12 residues. Per germline, CDR1 DFQATT and CDR2 SNEGSKA (reference sequence). The V end lost 1 base, the J end lost 2 bases, and 6 bases lay between the germline ends. This CDR3 is CSARGQAYEQYF. CDR3 nucleotide sequence: TGCAGTGCTAGAGGACAGGCCTACGAGCAGTACTTC.

The sample holds many counts of this clonotype. This chain links TRBV4-3 with TRBJ1-1; TRBD1 matches 12 bases. Per the germline V gene, CDR1 is LGHNA and CDR2 is YSLEER. The CDR3 loop spans 18 amino acids. Trimming removed 0 bases from V and 1 base from J; junction bases left unmatched: 6. The CDR3, as DNA: TGCGCCAGCAGCCAAGAAGGACCGGGACAGGGGGCGAACACTGAAGCTTTCTTT. Translated, it gives CASSQEGPGQGANTEAFF.

This clonotype was picked up many times. The rearrangement uses TRBV2 and TRBJ1-5; D possibly corresponds to TRBD1 (5 bases). The CDR3 covers 14 residues. V was trimmed by 6 bases and J by 3 bases, leaving 12 bases between them. Germline-derived CDR1 and CDR2 are SNHLY and FYNNEI. As DNA, the CDR3 is TGTGCCAGCAGGGGCGGGGGGATCAATCAGCCCCAGCATTTT. This encodes CASRGGGINQPQHF. The complete variable domain, with remaining parts taken from reference TRBV2 and TRBJ1-5, reads EPEVTQTPSHQVTQMGQEVILRCVPISNHLYFYWYRQILGQKVEFLVSFYNNEISEKSEIFDDQFSVERPDGSNFTLKIRSTKLEDSAMYFCASRGGGINQPQHFGDGTRLSIL.

This clonotype was picked up many times. V and J are TRBV19 and TRBJ1-5; D gene uncertain. The CDR3 is 18 amino acids. Per the germline V gene, CDR1 is LNHDA and CDR2 is SQIVND (reference sequence). V lost 5 bases and J 3 bases, leaving 23 bases between the germline ends. CDR3 sequence: CASSDPRSGSVHNQPQHF. DNA of the CDR3: TGTGCCAGTAGTGATCCCCGTTCCGGTAGTGTCCACAATCAGCCCCAGCATTTT.

This clonotype was counted once. The J gene is TRBJ2-7, the V gene TRBV11-2; TRBD1 matches 7 bases. CDR3 length: 16 amino acids. The germline V gene has CDR1 SGHAT and CDR2 FQNNGV. Trimming cost V 6 bases and J 1 base; bases outside gene matches: 12. The CDR3: CASRGRSGTASYEQYF. For the CDR3, the DNA is TGTGCCAGCAGGGGGCGCTCCGGGACAGCGTCCTACGAGCAGTACTTC.

The chain recombines TRBV19 with TRBJ1-5; the D gene is possibly TRBD1 (5 bases). CDR1 and CDR2 from the germline V gene are LNHDA and SQIVND (reference sequence). This CDR3 is 13 amino acids long. Trimming cost V 7 bases and J 7 bases, with 14 bases left between them. For the CDR3, the DNA is TGTGCCAGTAATCCGGGGGTGGGCCAGCCCCAGCATTTT. As protein: CASNPGVGQPQHF. The full variable domain, rest sourced from reference TRBV19 and TRBJ1-5, is DGGITQSPKYLFRKEGQNVTLSCEQNLNHDAMYWYRQDPGQGLRLIYYSQIVNDFQKGDIAEGYSVSREKKESFPLTVTSAQKNPTAFYLCASNPGVGQPQHFGDGTRLSIL.

This sequence joins TRBV11-2 and TRBJ1-1; 7 nucleotides agree with TRBD1. The CDR3 runs to 12 residues. Trimming at V came to 5 bases and at J to 10 bases, leaving 7 bases not matched to a gene. From germline, CDR1 is SGHAT and CDR2 FQNNGV. The CDR3 nucleotides are TGTGCCAGCAGCGTGACAGGGTATGGAGCTTTCTTT. Protein: CASSVTGYGAFF.

The CDR3: CASSALGLAGARETQYF. CDR3 nucleotides: TGTGCCAGCAGTGCCCTTGGACTAGCGGGGGCACGGGAGACCCAGTACTTC. The rearrangement uses TRBV2 and TRBJ2-5, with 13 nucleotides matching TRBD2. The ends lost 4 bases at V and 5 bases at J; junction bases unmatched: 10. The CDR3 runs 17 residues. Germline lookup yields CDR1 SNHLY and CDR2 FYNNEI. Looking up the rest from reference TRBV2 and TRBJ2-5 gives the full variable domain: EPEVTQTPSHQVTQMGQEVILRCVPISNHLYFYWYRQILGQKVEFLVSFYNNEISEKSEIFDDQFSVERPDGSNFTLKIRSTKLEDSAMYFCASSALGLAGARETQYFGPGTRLLVL.

This clonotype was seen ten or more times. The chain carries TRBV29-1 and TRBJ1-1; no definite D call. Germline values: CDR1 SQVTM, CDR2 ANQGSEA. V was trimmed by 1 base and J by 0 bases, leaving 6 bases between them. The CDR3 runs 13 residues. The CDR3 DNA reads as TGCAGCGTTGAAGCGGTAATGAACACTGAAGCTTTCTTT. Translating it yields CSVEAVMNTEAFF.

This clonotype has at least ten counts. The J gene is TRBJ1-1, the V gene TRBV7-3; D is unclear. The germline V gene has CDR1 SGHTA and CDR2 FQGTGA. The CDR3 loop spans 15 amino acids. V lost 1 base and J lost 0, with 9 bases in between. The CDR3: CASSLSGSMNTEAFF. As DNA, the CDR3 is TGTGCCAGCAGCTTAAGTGGGAGCATGAACACTGAAGCTTTCTTT.

This clonotype appeared many times. The chain is built from TRBV29-1 and TRBJ1-5; no definite D call. Per the germline V gene, CDR1 is SQVTM and CDR2 is ANQGSEA. The CDR3 runs to 12 residues. V lost 4 bases, J lost 7 bases, and 11 bases lay in between. This chain's CDR3 is CSVVDGGQPQHF. CDR3 nucleotide sequence: TGCAGCGTTGTCGACGGAGGACAGCCCCAGCATTTT.

This clonotype was seen ten or more times. V and J are TRBV6-1 and TRBJ2-7; 9 bases are shared with TRBD2. V dropped 5 bases and J dropped 0; count of bases not matched to a gene: 5. CDR1 and CDR2 (germline): MNHNS, SASEGT. The CDR3 has 15 amino acids. The CDR3 sequence is CASSLAGRSSYEQYF. As DNA, the CDR3 is TGTGCCAGCAGTCTAGCGGGGAGGAGCTCCTACGAGCAGTACTTC.

This clonotype occurred a few times. The chain recombines TRBV28 with TRBJ2-7; 7 positions agree with TRBD1. CDR1 MDHEN and CDR2 SYDVKM come from the germline V gene. The CDR3 covers 16 residues. Trimming cost V 4 bases and J 3 bases; bases outside gene matches: 12. CDR3 sequence: CASSSPGQAGSYEQYF. CDR3 bases: TGTGCCAGCAGTTCGCCCGGACAGGCTGGGAGCTACGAGCAGTACTTC.

The chain joins TRBV19 to TRBJ1-2; D is undetermined. This CDR3 has 14 amino acids. CDR1 is LNHDA, CDR2 SQIVND, per germline (reference sequence). Trimming removed 7 bases at V and 0 bases at J, with 12 bases between. The CDR3 here is CASTHFDPNYGYTF. The CDR3 DNA reads TGTGCCAGTACCCACTTCGACCCTAACTATGGCTACACCTTC.

This chain uses TRBV28 with TRBJ1-2; 8 bases match TRBD1. Germline-derived CDR1 and CDR2 are MDHEN and SYDVKM. This CDR3 is built from 18 residues. J was trimmed by 4 bases and V by 11 bases; bases with no gene match: 24. As DNA, the CDR3 is TGTGCCTCCACCCCACCCGGGACAGGCCGGGGAATACTCTATGGCTACACCTTC. Its protein product is CASTPPGTGRGILYGYTF.

The sample holds many counts of this clonotype. This chain joins TRBV19 and TRBJ1-1; D perhaps matches TRBD1 (5 bases). CDR3 length: 16 residues. Germline CDR1 LNHDA, CDR2 SQIVND (reference sequence). Trimming pared 3 bases from V and 2 bases from J, leaving 16 bases between. CDR3 sequence reads: CASSMGQTFLNTEAFF. DNA of the CDR3: TGTGCCAGTAGTATGGGGCAGACCTTCCTTAACACTGAAGCTTTCTTT.

This clonotype showed up many times. The chain links TRBV28 to TRBJ2-7, with 10 bases matching TRBD1. Germline values: CDR1 MDHEN, CDR2 SYDVKM. CDR3 length: 15 residues. J lost 5 bases, V lost 2 bases, and 6 bases had no gene match. CDR3 nucleotide sequence: TGTGCCAGCAGTTTAAGACAGGGGGCTGAAGACGAGCAGTACTTC. It encodes CASSLRQGAEDEQYF.

This clonotype was recorded many times. The chain recombines TRBV4-3 with TRBJ1-2; no clear D gene. CDR1 is LGHNA, CDR2 YSLEER, per germline. There are 13 residues in the CDR3. Trimming removed 1 base from V and 6 bases from J, with 9 bases in between. The CDR3 DNA sequence: TGCGCCAGCAGCCAAGTGTTATTGCATGGCTACACCTTC. Translation gives CASSQVLLHGYTF.

The V gene is TRBV3-1, the J gene TRBJ2-7; 7 positions agree with TRBD2. After removal of 0 bases from V and 3 bases from J, the junction contained 8 bases not matched to a gene. The CDR3 has 16 amino acids. The germline V gene has CDR1 LGHDT and CDR2 YNNKEL (reference sequence). In nucleotides, the CDR3 is TGTGCCAGCAGCCAAGATGTGAGCGGGGCCTTCTACGAGCAGTACTTC. This gives the protein CASSQDVSGAFYEQYF.

The chain combines TRBV6-1 with TRBJ2-5, with no clear D. Between the trimmed V and J ends, which lost 5 bases and 7 bases, there was a span of 20 bases. The V gene's germline CDR1 is MNHNS and CDR2 SASEGT. There are 15 residues in the CDR3. The CDR3 reads CASSPTLLDGRTQYF. The DNA for the CDR3 is TGTGCCAGCAGTCCCACCCTACTGGACGGCAGGACCCAGTACTTC.